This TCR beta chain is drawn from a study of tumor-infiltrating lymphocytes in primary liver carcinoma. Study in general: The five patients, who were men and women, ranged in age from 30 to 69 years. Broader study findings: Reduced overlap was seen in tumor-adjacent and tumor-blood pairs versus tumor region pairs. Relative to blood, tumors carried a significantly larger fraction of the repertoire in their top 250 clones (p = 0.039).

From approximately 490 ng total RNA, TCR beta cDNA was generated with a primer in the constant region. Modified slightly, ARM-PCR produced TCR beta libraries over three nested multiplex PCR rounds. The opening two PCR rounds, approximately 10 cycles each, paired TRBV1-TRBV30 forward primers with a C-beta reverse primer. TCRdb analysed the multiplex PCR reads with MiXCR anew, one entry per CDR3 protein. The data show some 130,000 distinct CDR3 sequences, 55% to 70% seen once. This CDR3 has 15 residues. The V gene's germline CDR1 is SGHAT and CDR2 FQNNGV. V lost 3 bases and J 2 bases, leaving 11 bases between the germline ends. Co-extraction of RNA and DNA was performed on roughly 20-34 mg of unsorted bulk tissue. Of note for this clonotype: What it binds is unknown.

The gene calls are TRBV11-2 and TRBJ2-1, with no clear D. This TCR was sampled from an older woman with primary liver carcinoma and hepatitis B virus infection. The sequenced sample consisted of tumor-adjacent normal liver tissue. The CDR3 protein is CASSLGLNPYNEQFF. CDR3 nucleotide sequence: TGTGCCAGCAGCTTGGGCCTGAACCCCTACAATGAGCAGTTCTTC.